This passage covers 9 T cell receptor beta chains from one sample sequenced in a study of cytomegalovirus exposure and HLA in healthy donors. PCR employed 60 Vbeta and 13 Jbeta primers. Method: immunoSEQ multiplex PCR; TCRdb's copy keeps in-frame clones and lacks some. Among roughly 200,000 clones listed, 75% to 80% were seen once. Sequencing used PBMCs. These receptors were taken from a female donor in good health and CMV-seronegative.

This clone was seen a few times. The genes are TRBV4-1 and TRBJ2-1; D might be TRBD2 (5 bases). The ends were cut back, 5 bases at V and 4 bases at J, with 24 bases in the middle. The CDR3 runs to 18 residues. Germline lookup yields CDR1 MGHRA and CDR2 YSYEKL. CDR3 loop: CASSRSGILPRVYNEQFF. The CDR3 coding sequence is TGCGCCAGCAGCAGATCCGGGATCCTCCCCCGAGTATACAATGAGCAGTTCTTC.

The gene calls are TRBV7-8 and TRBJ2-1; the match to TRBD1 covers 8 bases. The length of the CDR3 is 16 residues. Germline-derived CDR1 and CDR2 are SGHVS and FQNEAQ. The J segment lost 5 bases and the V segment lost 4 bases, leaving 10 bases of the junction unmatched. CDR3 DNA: TGTGCCAGCAGCTCGGGGGACAGGATCGTAGACAATGAGCAGTTCTTC. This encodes CASSSGDRIVDNEQFF.

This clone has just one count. The CDR3 is CASSLITGGPDTQYF. DNA of the CDR3: TGTGCCAGCAGTTTAATAACGGGAGGGCCAGATACGCAGTATTTT. V usage is TRBV27 and J usage is TRBJ2-3; 8 bases map to TRBD2. CDR1 MNHEY and CDR2 SMNVEV come from the germline V gene (reference sequence). The CDR3 length is 15 residues. V lost 2 bases to trimming and J lost 4 bases; unmatched junction nucleotides: 5.

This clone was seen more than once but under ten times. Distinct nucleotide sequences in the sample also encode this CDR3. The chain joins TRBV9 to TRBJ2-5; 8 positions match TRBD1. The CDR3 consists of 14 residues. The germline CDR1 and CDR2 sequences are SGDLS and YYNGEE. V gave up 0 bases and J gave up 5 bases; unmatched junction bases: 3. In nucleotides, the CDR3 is TGTGCCAGCAGCGTAGGAGACAGGGGCGAGACCCAGTACTTC. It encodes CASSVGDRGETQYF.

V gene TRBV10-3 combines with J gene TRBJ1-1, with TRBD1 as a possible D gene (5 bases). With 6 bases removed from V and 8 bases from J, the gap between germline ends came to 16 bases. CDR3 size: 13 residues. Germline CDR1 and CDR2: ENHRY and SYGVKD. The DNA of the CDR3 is TGTGCCATCAGCCATGGACATTTCCAAGAAGCTTTCTTT. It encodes CAISHGHFQEAFF.

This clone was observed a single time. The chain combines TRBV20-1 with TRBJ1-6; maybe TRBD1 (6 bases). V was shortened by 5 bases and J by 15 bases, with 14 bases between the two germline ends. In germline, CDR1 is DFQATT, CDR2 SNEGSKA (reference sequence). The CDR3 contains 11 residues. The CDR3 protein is CSALQGVLLHF. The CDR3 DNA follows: TGCAGTGCTCTACAGGGAGTACTCCTCCACTTT.

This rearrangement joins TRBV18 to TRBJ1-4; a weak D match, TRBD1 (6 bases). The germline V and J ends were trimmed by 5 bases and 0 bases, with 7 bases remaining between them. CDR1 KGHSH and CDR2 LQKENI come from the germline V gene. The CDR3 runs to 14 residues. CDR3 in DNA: TGTGCCAGCTCAGCAGGGGCAACTAATGAAAAACTGTTTTTT. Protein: CASSAGATNEKLFF.

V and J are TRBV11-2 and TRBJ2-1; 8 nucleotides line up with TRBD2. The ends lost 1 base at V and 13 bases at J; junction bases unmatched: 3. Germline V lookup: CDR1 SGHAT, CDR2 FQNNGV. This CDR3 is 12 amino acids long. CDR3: CASSLAGGVQFF. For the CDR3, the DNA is TGTGCCAGCAGCTTAGCGGGGGGGGTACAGTTCTTC. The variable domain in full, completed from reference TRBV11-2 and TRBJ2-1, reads EAGVAQSPRYKIIEKRQSVAFWCNPISGHATLYWYQQILGQGPKLLIQFQNNGVVDDSQLPKDRFSAERLKGVDSTLKIQPAKLEDSAVYLCASSLAGGVQFFGPGTRLTVL.

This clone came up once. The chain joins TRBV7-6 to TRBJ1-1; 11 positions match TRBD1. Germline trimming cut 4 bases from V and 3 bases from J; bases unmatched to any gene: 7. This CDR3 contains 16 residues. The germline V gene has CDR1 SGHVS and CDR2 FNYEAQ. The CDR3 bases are TGTGCCAGCAGCTCCAGTAGGACAGGGGGCGACACTGAAGCTTTCTTT. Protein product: CASSSSRTGGDTEAFF.